This entry features one TCR beta chain sequence. The same CDR3 is also encoded by other DNA sequences in this sample. The data were obtained in a study of blood T cell repertoires in COVID-19. About the study: Sites in the United States, Italy and Spain provided acute and convalescent COVID-19 samples. From T cells, B-cell-depleted T cells, or PBMCs came the material, which was cDNA or gDNA.

Repertoires were generated with immunoSEQ multiplex PCR, while TCRdb's copy carries only in-frame clones and drops some. This sample has 380,000 or so clones; around 92% occur once, and the top ten carry more than 0.95%. Per the germline V gene, CDR1 is SGHRS and CDR2 is YFSETQ. This CDR3 contains 14 residues. V was pared by 0 bases and J by 2 bases, with 8 bases between. The origin of this receptor is a man aged 35 to 55 with acute or convalescent COVID-19. Sequenced: peripheral blood. The V and J genes are TRBV5-1 and TRBJ1-1, with D hard to call. The CDR3 spells CASSLGTVNTEAFF. CDR3 nucleotides: TGCGCCAGCAGCTTGGGCACGGTAAACACTGAAGCTTTCTTT.